This TCR beta chain was sequenced in a study of T cell responses to AZD1222 COVID-19 vaccine. Study observations and caveats: Without day 14 samples, only post-peak T cell repertoires were studied. Distributed over spike, vaccine-associated CD4 TCRs predominated at 160-218 and 743-854.

TCRdb's table, derived via immunoSEQ multiplex PCR, lists solely in-frame clones and lacks some. The table shows 150,000 to 200,000 clones, with 94% occurring only once. Points on this clone: Its antigen is still unknown.

The TCR originated in an adult in good health. This material consisted of peripheral blood, taken on day 0 of AZD1222 vaccination.

The CDR3 sequence is CASSESHTDTQYF. Here the CDR3 DNA reads TGCGCCAGCAGTGAGTCCCACACAGATACGCAGTATTTT. The chain carries TRBV10-1 and TRBJ2-3, with D unresolved. V lost 0 bases to trimming and J lost 2 bases, with 3 bases between them. The V gene's germline CDR1 is WNHNN and CDR2 SYGVQD (reference sequence). CDR3 size: 13 residues.